The 6 T cell receptor beta chains listed next were all sequenced from one sample in a study of cytomegalovirus exposure and HLA in healthy donors. A multiplex PCR was run with 60 Vbeta primers and 13 Jbeta primers. The table came from immunoSEQ multiplex PCR; TCRdb's copy has only in-frame clones and leaves some out. The table lists about 99,000 clones, 70% to 80% of them singletons. The material sequenced was PBMCs. These TCRs come from a man aged 35 to 55 in good health and CMV-seronegative.

This clone has only one observation. The chain combines TRBV5-1 with TRBJ2-3; 9 bases are shared with TRBD2. The V gene's germline CDR1 is SGHRS and CDR2 YFSETQ. V shed 1 base, J shed 0 bases, and the junction held 12 bases outside the gene matches. The CDR3 runs 19 residues. In DNA, the CDR3 is TGCGCCAGCAGCTTGACCTTTACTAGCGGGTTCTCTAGCACAGATACGCAGTATTTT. It encodes CASSLTFTSGFSSTDTQYF.

The chain combines TRBV27 with TRBJ1-6; 8 positions match TRBD1. The length of the CDR3 is 16 residues. V shed 2 bases and J 7 bases; nucleotides not matched to a gene: 7. CDR1 and CDR2 (germline): MNHEY, SMNVEV (reference sequence). The CDR3 here is CASSLQGQVRNSPLHF. DNA for the CDR3: TGTGCCAGCAGTTTACAGGGACAGGTTCGAAATTCACCCCTCCACTTT.

CDR3 protein: CASSPDSATDTQYF. Here the CDR3 DNA reads TGTGCCAGCAGCCCTGACTCAGCCACAGATACGCAGTATTTT. The V gene is TRBV5-5, the J gene TRBJ2-3; D remains ambiguous. Germline CDR1 is SGHKS and CDR2 is YYEKEE (reference sequence). Trimming took 4 bases from V and 2 from J, leaving 11 bases between them. The CDR3 is made up of 14 amino acids.

The V call is TRBV5-4, the J call TRBJ1-1; D gene unclear. The CDR3 sequence is 15 residues long. Trimming cost V 4 bases and J 0 bases, with 13 bases left between them. CDR1 and CDR2 from the germline V gene are SGHNT and YYREEE (reference sequence). For the CDR3, the DNA is TGTGCCAGCAGCCCGGGAGAACCTATGAACACTGAAGCTTTCTTT. Translating gives CASSPGEPMNTEAFF.

The chain combines TRBV10-3 with TRBJ1-2; D possibly corresponds to TRBD1 (6 bases). Germline V gene lookup returns CDR1 ENHRY and CDR2 SYGVKD. V was trimmed by 11 bases and J by 5 bases, leaving 15 bases between them. The length of the CDR3 is 12 residues. CDR3 amino acids: CASLAGAYGYTF. As DNA, the CDR3 is TGTGCCTCCTTGGCGGGGGCTTATGGCTACACCTTC.

V usage is TRBV5-1 and J usage is TRBJ2-5, with 13 nucleotides matching TRBD2. Trimming cost V 4 bases and J 1 base; bases outside gene matches: 7. CDR3 length: 17 residues. Per germline, CDR1 SGHRS and CDR2 YFSETQ. The CDR3 sequence is CASSPGLAGATQETQYF. CDR3 in DNA: TGCGCCAGCAGCCCTGGACTAGCGGGGGCCACCCAAGAGACCCAGTACTTC.